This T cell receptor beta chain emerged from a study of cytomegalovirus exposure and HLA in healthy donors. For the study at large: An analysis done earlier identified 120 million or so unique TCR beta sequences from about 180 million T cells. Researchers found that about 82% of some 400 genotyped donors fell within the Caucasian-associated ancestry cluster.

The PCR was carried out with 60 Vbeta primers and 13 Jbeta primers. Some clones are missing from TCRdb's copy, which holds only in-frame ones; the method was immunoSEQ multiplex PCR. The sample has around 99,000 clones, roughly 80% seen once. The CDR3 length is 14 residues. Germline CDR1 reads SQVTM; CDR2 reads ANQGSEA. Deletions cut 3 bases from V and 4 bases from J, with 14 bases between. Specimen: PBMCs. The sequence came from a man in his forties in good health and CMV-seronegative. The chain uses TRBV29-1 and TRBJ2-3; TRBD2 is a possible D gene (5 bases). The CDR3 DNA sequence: TGCAGCGTTGACGGAGGTGGAGGCCCAGATACGCAGTATTTT. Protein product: CSVDGGGGPDTQYF.